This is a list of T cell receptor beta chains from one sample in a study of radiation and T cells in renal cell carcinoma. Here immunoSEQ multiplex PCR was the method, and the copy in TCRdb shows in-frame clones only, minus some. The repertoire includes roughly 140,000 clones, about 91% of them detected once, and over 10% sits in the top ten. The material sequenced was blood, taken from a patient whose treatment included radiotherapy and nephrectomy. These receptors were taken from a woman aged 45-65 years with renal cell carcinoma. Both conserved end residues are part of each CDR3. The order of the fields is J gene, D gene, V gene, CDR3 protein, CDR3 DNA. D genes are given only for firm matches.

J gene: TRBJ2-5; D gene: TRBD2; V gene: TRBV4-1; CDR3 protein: CASSLRTSGVRETQYF; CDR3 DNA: TGCGCCAGCAGCCTCCGGACTAGCGGGGTTCGAGAGACCCAGTACTTC
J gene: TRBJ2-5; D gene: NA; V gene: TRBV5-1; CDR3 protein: CASSFGSRQETQYF; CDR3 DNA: TGCGCCAGCAGCTTCGGATCTAGACAAGAGACCCAGTACTTC
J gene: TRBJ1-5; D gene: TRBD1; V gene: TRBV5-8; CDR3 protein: CASSLESGQPSNQPQHF; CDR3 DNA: TGTGCCAGCAGCTTGGAGTCGGGACAGCCAAGCAATCAGCCCCAGCATTTT
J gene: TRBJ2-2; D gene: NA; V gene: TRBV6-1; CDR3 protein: CASFNEAFSGELFF; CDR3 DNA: TGTGCCAGCTTTAATGAGGCCTTCTCCGGGGAGCTGTTTTTT
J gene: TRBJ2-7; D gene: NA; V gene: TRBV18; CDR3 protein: CASSSQGTEQYF; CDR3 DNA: TGTGCCAGCTCATCCCAGGGTACCGAGCAGTACTTC
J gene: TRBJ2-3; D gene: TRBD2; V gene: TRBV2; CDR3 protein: CASSRARGGSDTDTQYF; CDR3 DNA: TGTGCCAGCAGTCGGGCCCGCGGCGGGAGTGACACAGATACGCAGTATTTT
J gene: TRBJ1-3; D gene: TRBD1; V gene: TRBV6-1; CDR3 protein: CASRTGGSGNTIYF; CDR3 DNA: TGTGCCAGCAGGACAGGGGGATCTGGAAACACCATATATTTT
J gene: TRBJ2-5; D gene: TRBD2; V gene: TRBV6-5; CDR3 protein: CASSYGTSGGQETQYF; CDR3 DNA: TGTGCCAGCAGTTACGGGACTAGCGGGGGGCAAGAGACCCAGTACTTC
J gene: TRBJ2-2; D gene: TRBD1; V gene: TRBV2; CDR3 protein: CASSLDRTSNTGELFF; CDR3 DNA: TGTGCCAGCAGTCTGGACAGGACCTCGAACACCGGGGAGCTGTTTTTT
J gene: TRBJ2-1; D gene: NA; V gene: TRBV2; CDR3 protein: CASSESMTPPNEQFF; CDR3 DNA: TGTGCCAGCAGTGAGAGTATGACCCCGCCGAATGAGCAGTTCTTC
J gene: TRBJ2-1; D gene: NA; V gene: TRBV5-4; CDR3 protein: CASSWDSQEQFF; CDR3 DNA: TGTGCCAGCAGCTGGGACTCTCAGGAGCAGTTCTTC
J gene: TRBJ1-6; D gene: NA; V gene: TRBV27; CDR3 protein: CASRGTTDSPLHF; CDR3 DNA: TGTGCCAGCAGGGGGACGACCGACTCACCCCTCCACTTT